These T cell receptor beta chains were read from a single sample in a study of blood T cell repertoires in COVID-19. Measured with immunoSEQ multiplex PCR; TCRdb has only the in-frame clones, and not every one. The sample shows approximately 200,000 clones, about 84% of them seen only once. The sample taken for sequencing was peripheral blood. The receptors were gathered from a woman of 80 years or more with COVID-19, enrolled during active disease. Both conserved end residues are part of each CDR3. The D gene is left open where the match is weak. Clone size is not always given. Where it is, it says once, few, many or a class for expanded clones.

CDR3 DNA: TGTGCCAGCAGTTACCGGGACTTACCCCCACAAGAGACCCAGTACTTC
CDR3 protein: CASSYRDLPPQETQYF
J gene: TRBJ2-5
V gene: TRBV6-5
clone size: NA
D gene: NA

CDR3 DNA: TGCGCCAGCAGCCAAGGGTCAGGGGATTCGGGTTATGGCTACACCTTC
CDR3 protein: CASSQGSGDSGYGYTF
J gene: TRBJ1-2
V gene: TRBV4-1
clone size: NA
D gene: NA

CDR3 DNA: TGTGCCAGCAGGGGAGGCCAGAACTATGGCTACACCTTC
CDR3 protein: CASRGGQNYGYTF
J gene: TRBJ1-2
V gene: TRBV7-9
clone size: NA
D gene: NA

CDR3 DNA: TGTGCCAGCAGTGAAGGCGGCGGGATGACCTCCTACGAGCAGTACTTC
CDR3 protein: CASSEGGGMTSYEQYF
J gene: TRBJ2-7
V gene: TRBV2
clone size: few
D gene: NA

CDR3 DNA: TGTGCCAGCAGTGAAGACATAGCGGCTTTCTTT
CDR3 protein: CASSEDIAAFF
J gene: TRBJ1-1
V gene: TRBV2
clone size: NA
D gene: NA

CDR3 DNA: TGTGCCAGCAGCCTGTTAGACACTGAAGCTTTCTTT
CDR3 protein: CASSLLDTEAFF
J gene: TRBJ1-1
V gene: TRBV7-8
clone size: NA
D gene: NA

CDR3 DNA: TGTGCCAGCAGCTTACAAGTACAGGGCGAGCAGTACTTC
CDR3 protein: CASSLQVQGEQYF
J gene: TRBJ2-7
V gene: TRBV7-3
clone size: few
D gene: NA

CDR3 DNA: TGTGCCAGTAGTATAGCAGGGCCCTATGGCTACACCTTC
CDR3 protein: CASSIAGPYGYTF
J gene: TRBJ1-2
V gene: TRBV19
clone size: NA
D gene: NA

CDR3 DNA: TGTGCCAGCAGCGGGTGGCACGTTAGCGGGAGTGAGACCCAGTACTTC
CDR3 protein: CASSGWHVSGSETQYF
J gene: TRBJ2-5
V gene: TRBV7-9
clone size: NA
D gene: TRBD2

CDR3 DNA: TGTGCCAGTAGTACCTCGAGCGGGATTTCATACAATGAGCAGTTCTTC
CDR3 protein: CASSTSSGISYNEQFF
J gene: TRBJ2-1
V gene: TRBV19
clone size: NA
D gene: TRBD2

CDR3 DNA: TGTGCCAGCAGCTCCCAGGGTGGTCGAGCTTTCTTT
CDR3 protein: CASSSQGGRAFF
J gene: TRBJ1-1
V gene: TRBV7-9
clone size: NA
D gene: NA

CDR3 DNA: TGCGCCAGCAGCCAATTCCGGGGTGGATGGGATACGCAGTATTTT
CDR3 protein: CASSQFRGGWDTQYF
J gene: TRBJ2-3
V gene: TRBV4-1
clone size: once
D gene: NA

CDR3 DNA: TGTGCCAGCAGAAGGACAGGGGACGGCTACACCTTC
CDR3 protein: CASRRTGDGYTF
J gene: TRBJ1-2
V gene: TRBV28
clone size: NA
D gene: TRBD1

CDR3 DNA: TGTGCCAGCAGCGTACGCGGGAACACCTACAATGAGCAGTTCTTC
CDR3 protein: CASSVRGNTYNEQFF
J gene: TRBJ2-1
V gene: TRBV9
clone size: NA
D gene: NA

CDR3 DNA: TGCGCCAGCAGCCAAGTAGGAGGGGGCGGCGGTCAGCCCCAGCATTTT
CDR3 protein: CASSQVGGGGGQPQHF
J gene: TRBJ1-5
V gene: TRBV4-1
clone size: few
D gene: TRBD1

CDR3 DNA: TGTGCCAGCAGCTTGGGGACAGGGAAATGGGGTGATGGCTACACCTTC
CDR3 protein: CASSLGTGKWGDGYTF
J gene: TRBJ1-2
V gene: TRBV5-5
clone size: NA
D gene: TRBD1

CDR3 DNA: TGTGCCAGCAGCCAGGCAGGGGTCACTGAAGCTTTCTTT
CDR3 protein: CASSQAGVTEAFF
J gene: TRBJ1-1
V gene: TRBV3-1/TRBV3-2
clone size: NA
D gene: NA

CDR3 DNA: TGTGCCAGCAGCCCCAGGGAAGGCCTTGGAGAGCAGTACTTC
CDR3 protein: CASSPREGLGEQYF
J gene: TRBJ2-7
V gene: TRBV7-9
clone size: NA
D gene: NA

CDR3 DNA: TGTGCCAGCAGCGACGGTTTAAACTATGGCTACACCTTC
CDR3 protein: CASSDGLNYGYTF
J gene: TRBJ1-2
V gene: TRBV9
clone size: NA
D gene: NA

CDR3 DNA: TGTGCCAGCAGTTTAGGTACAAGGGGGTATGGCTACACCTTC
CDR3 protein: CASSLGTRGYGYTF
J gene: TRBJ1-2
V gene: TRBV27
clone size: NA
D gene: NA

CDR3 DNA: TGTGCCAGCAGCCCCCCCGCATCGAGCTCCTACGAGCAGTACTTC
CDR3 protein: CASSPPASSSYEQYF
J gene: TRBJ2-7
V gene: TRBV6-2/TRBV6-3
clone size: NA
D gene: NA

CDR3 DNA: TGTGCCAGCAGCCCAGCGGGAGGCGGGGAGACCCAGTACTTC
CDR3 protein: CASSPAGGGETQYF
J gene: TRBJ2-5
V gene: TRBV28
clone size: NA
D gene: TRBD2

CDR3 DNA: TGTGCCAGCAGTCAACAGGGGCCAAGTCAGCCCCAGCATTTT
CDR3 protein: CASSQQGPSQPQHF
J gene: TRBJ1-5
V gene: TRBV27
clone size: NA
D gene: TRBD1

CDR3 DNA: TGTGCCAGCAGAGCTTGGATTAGCGGGAGCACAGATACGCAGTATTTT
CDR3 protein: CASRAWISGSTDTQYF
J gene: TRBJ2-3
V gene: TRBV5-4
clone size: NA
D gene: TRBD2

CDR3 DNA: TGTGCCAGCAGTTTATCCCCTAGCGGGAGTGGGGGAGATACGCAGTATTTT
CDR3 protein: CASSLSPSGSGGDTQYF
J gene: TRBJ2-3
V gene: TRBV28
clone size: once
D gene: TRBD2

CDR3 DNA: TGTGCCAGCAGGATGGGACAGGTGAACACTGAAGCTTTCTTT
CDR3 protein: CASRMGQVNTEAFF
J gene: TRBJ1-1
V gene: TRBV2
clone size: NA
D gene: TRBD1

CDR3 DNA: TGTGCCAGCAGTCCCAGACAGGGACGAAGCAATCAGCCCCAGCATTTT
CDR3 protein: CASSPRQGRSNQPQHF
J gene: TRBJ1-5
V gene: TRBV6-6
clone size: NA
D gene: TRBD1

CDR3 DNA: TGCGCCAGCAGCTTGGCAGTCAGGGGACAGGGGGACGGTCTACACTTC
CDR3 protein: CASSLAVRGQGDGLHF
J gene: TRBJ1-2
V gene: TRBV5-1
clone size: NA
D gene: TRBD1

CDR3 DNA: TGTGCCAGCACGCCGGAGAGGACTTTTAACTATGGCTACACCTTC
CDR3 protein: CASTPERTFNYGYTF
J gene: TRBJ1-2
V gene: TRBV3-1/TRBV3-2
clone size: NA
D gene: NA

CDR3 DNA: TGTGCCACCAGCAGGCCCGAGGTCAGCTCCTACAATGAGCAGTTCTTC
CDR3 protein: CATSRPEVSSYNEQFF
J gene: TRBJ2-1
V gene: TRBV15
clone size: NA
D gene: NA

CDR3 DNA: TGTGCCAGTAGTACCCAATCTCCCGCTCGGGGAGGCGGGCCCCAGCATTTT
CDR3 protein: CASSTQSPARGGGPQHF
J gene: TRBJ1-5
V gene: TRBV19
clone size: NA
D gene: NA